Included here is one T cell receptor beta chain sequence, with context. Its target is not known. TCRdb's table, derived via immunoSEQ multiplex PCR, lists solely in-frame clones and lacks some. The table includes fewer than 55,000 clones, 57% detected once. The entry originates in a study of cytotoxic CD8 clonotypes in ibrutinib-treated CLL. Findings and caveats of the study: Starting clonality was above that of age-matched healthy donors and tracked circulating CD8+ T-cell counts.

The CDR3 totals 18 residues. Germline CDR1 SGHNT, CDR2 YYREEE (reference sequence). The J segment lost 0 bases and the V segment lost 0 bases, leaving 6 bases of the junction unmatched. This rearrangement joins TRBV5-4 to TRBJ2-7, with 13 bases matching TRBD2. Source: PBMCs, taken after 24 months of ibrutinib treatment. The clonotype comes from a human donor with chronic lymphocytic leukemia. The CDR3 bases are TGTGCCAGCAGCTTGGGGACTAGCGGGGGCCCAAGCTCCTACGAGCAGTACTTC. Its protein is CASSLGTSGGPSSYEQYF.